These 25 T cell receptor beta chains came from one sample sequenced in a study of Graves' ophthalmopathy and Graves' hyperthyroidism. Amplification from RNA transcripts yielded the TCR beta CDR3 regions. In the first round, RT-PCR was carried out with HTBI primers, and a multiplex PCR formed the second round. TCRdb called the multiplex PCR reads again in MiXCR, with one record for every CDR3 protein. The sample contains under 350,000 distinct CDR3 sequences, about a sixth of which appear only once. The sequenced material came from peripheral blood. Every receptor here comes from an adult man with Graves' ophthalmopathy.

This clonotype was detected many times. J is TRBJ1-1 and V is TRBV6-2 or TRBV6-3; weak D call: TRBD1 (5 bases). Germline assignment: CDR1 MNHEY and CDR2 SVGEGT. The CDR3 totals 12 residues. Between the trimmed V and J ends, which lost 6 bases and 6 bases, there was a span of 11 bases. In DNA, the CDR3 is TGTGCCAGCAGCAGAGGGGAGGCTGAAGCTTTCTTT. Translating it yields CASSRGEAEAFF.

There are many counts of this clonotype. This chain joins TRBV19 and TRBJ1-2; the D gene is possibly TRBD1 (5 bases). V was shortened by 6 bases and J by 4 bases, with 9 bases between the two germline ends. This CDR3 has 12 residues. The germline gives CDR1 LNHDA, CDR2 SQIVND (reference sequence). The CDR3 is CASSRTLYGYTF. The CDR3 DNA reads TGTGCCAGTAGCCGGACACTCTATGGCTACACCTTC.

This clonotype was counted ten times or more. The J gene is TRBJ2-5, the V gene TRBV5-1, with D possibly TRBD2 on 5 matching bases. CDR3 length: 16 residues. V was shortened by 3 bases and J by 2 bases, with 17 bases between the two germline ends. CDR1 and CDR2 from the germline V gene are SGHRS and YFSETQ. Here the CDR3 reads CASSSGLGELQETQYF. CDR3 nucleotide sequence: TGCGCCAGCAGCTCGGGATTAGGAGAATTGCAAGAGACCCAGTACTTC.

A remark on this clonotype: Since a much larger clone is just one base distant, this may be a read error. The chain uses TRBV5-1 and TRBJ2-5; TRBD2 matches at 8 bases. Looked up from germline, CDR1 is SGHRS and CDR2 is YFSETQ. The CDR3 runs to 15 residues. DNA for the CDR3: TGCGCCAGCAGCATACCGGGACTAGTTACGGAGACCCCGTACTTC. Translating gives CASSIPGLVTETPYF.

There are many counts of this clonotype. The chain employs TRBV29-1 and TRBJ1-3; D remains unclear. In germline, CDR1 is SQVTM, CDR2 ANQGSEA. CDR3 length: 14 amino acids. Trimming pared 4 bases from V and 0 bases from J, leaving 10 bases between. The chain's CDR3 is CSVVSATSGNTIYF. The CDR3 nucleotides are TGCAGCGTTGTTTCGGCTACCTCTGGAAACACCATATATTTT. The variable domain in full, with the rest retrieved from reference TRBV29-1 and TRBJ1-3, is SAVISQKPSRDICQRGTSLTIQCQVDSQVTMMFWYRQQPGQSLTLIATANQGSEATYESGFVIDKFPISRPNLTFSTLTVSNMSPEDSSIYLCSVVSATSGNTIYFGEGSWLTVV.

In this sample, this clonotype turned up many times. This rearrangement joins TRBV15 to TRBJ2-5, with D possibly matching TRBD1 (5 bases). The V end lost 0 bases, the J end lost 7 bases, and 6 bases lay between the germline ends. The germline V gene encodes CDR1 LNHNV and CDR2 YYDKDF (reference sequence). The CDR3 runs 12 residues. As DNA, the CDR3 is TGTGCCACCAGCAGAGATAGGGGGACCCAGTACTTC. Protein sequence: CATSRDRGTQYF.

The chain uses TRBV20-1 and TRBJ1-2; 8 positions match TRBD1. The CDR3 consists of 12 residues. Germline V gene data show CDR1 as DFQATT and CDR2 as SNEGSKA (reference sequence). Germline trimming cut 4 bases from V and 7 bases from J; bases unmatched to any gene: 5. The CDR3 nucleotides read TGCAGTGCTACCAATGACAGGGGTGGCTACACCTTC. It yields the protein CSATNDRGGYTF.

This clonotype was detected ten times or more. The chain carries TRBV27 and TRBJ2-7, with D perhaps TRBD1 or TRBD2 (5 bases each). Per germline, CDR1 MNHEY and CDR2 SMNVEV (reference sequence). The CDR3 extends over 13 amino acids. Between the trimmed V and J ends, which lost 6 bases and 9 bases, there was a span of 18 bases. The CDR3 here is CASSFRDPRGQYF. CDR3 sequence (DNA): TGTGCCAGCAGCTTCCGGGACCCAAGGGGGCAGTACTTC.

The sample holds many counts of this clonotype. V is TRBV20-1 and J is TRBJ1-1; 7 nucleotides line up with TRBD1. With 1 base clipped from V and 7 bases from J, the junction kept 6 bases outside the gene matches. This CDR3 comprises 13 residues. Germline CDR1 DFQATT, CDR2 SNEGSKA (reference sequence). CDR3 amino acids: CSARASGTVEAFF. The CDR3 nucleotides are TGCAGTGCTAGAGCTTCGGGGACAGTTGAAGCTTTCTTT.

The sample holds many counts of this clonotype. The chain joins TRBV6-1 to TRBJ1-1; 9 nucleotides align to TRBD1. V gave up 6 bases and J gave up 2 bases; unmatched junction bases: 7. This CDR3 is 15 amino acids long. Germline CDR1 reads MNHNS; CDR2 reads SASEGT. The CDR3 loop is CASRDTGGRNTEAFF. CDR3 in DNA: TGTGCCAGCAGGGACACAGGGGGCCGTAACACTGAAGCTTTCTTT.

Ten or more counts support this clonotype. The chain combines TRBV30 with TRBJ2-7; D unclear. CDR1 is GTSNPN and CDR2 is SVGIG in the germline V gene (reference sequence). CDR3 length equals 13 residues. V lost 4 bases, J lost 2 bases, and 12 bases lay in between. As DNA, the CDR3 is TGTGCCTGGAAACGTCCGTCTCCCTACGAGCAGTACTTC. As protein: CAWKRPSPYEQYF.

This clonotype was seen at least ten times. The CDR3 sequence is CASSNRGRIQETQYF. The CDR3 DNA reads as TGCGCCAGCAGCAACAGGGGAAGGATCCAAGAGACCCAGTACTTC. The rearrangement joins TRBV5-1 to TRBJ2-5, with 7 bases lining up with TRBD1. The CDR3 runs 15 residues. Germline CDR1 SGHRS, CDR2 YFSETQ. V was clipped by 4 bases and J by 1 base; unmatched bases: 7.

This clonotype appeared many times. The chain carries TRBV12-3 or TRBV12-4 and TRBJ2-5, with no clear D. CDR3 length: 14 amino acids. Between the trimmed V and J ends, which lost 5 bases and 1 base, there was a span of 11 bases. In DNA, the CDR3 is TGTGCCAGCAGTCCCCGCGCCACCCAAGAGACCCAGTACTTC. It specifies CASSPRATQETQYF.

This clonotype was found many times. Since a much larger clone is just one base distant, this may be a read error. The chain joins TRBV6-5 to TRBJ1-6, with TRBD1 matching 8 bases. The V and J ends lost 2 bases and 4 bases, in that order; junction bases with no gene match: 1. This CDR3 region has 15 residues. Germline values: CDR1 MNHEY, CDR2 SVGAGI. CDR3 sequence: CASSYDRGYNSPLHF. CDR3 coding DNA: TGTGCCAGCAGTTACGACAGGGGTTATAATTCACCCCTCCACTTT.

In its sample, this clonotype was seen many times. This CDR3 reads CASSLADSLNTEAFF. CDR3 DNA: TGTGCCAGCAGTTTAGCCGACAGTTTGAACACTGAAGCTTTCTTT. J is TRBJ1-1 and V is TRBV12-3 or TRBV12-4, with a weak D call TRBD1 (5 bases). The V end lost 0 bases, the J end lost 0 bases, and 8 bases lay between the germline ends. This CDR3 is built from 15 residues.

At least ten counts were recorded for this clonotype. This sequence joins TRBV7-2 and TRBJ2-2; TRBD2 matches at 8 bases. Germline CDR1 is SGHTA and CDR2 is FQGNSA. The CDR3 extends over 15 amino acids. The V gene end was trimmed by 0 bases and the J gene end by 10 bases; junction bases not matched to a gene: 7. CDR3 bases: TGTGCCAGCAGCTTAGCCGGGGGGGACTTTGAGGAGCTGTTTTTT. This encodes CASSLAGGDFEELFF.

The chain uses TRBV27 and TRBJ1-1, with D tentatively TRBD1 (6 bases). This CDR3 is built from 14 residues. V was pared by 8 bases and J by 1 base, with 14 bases between. Per germline, CDR1 MNHEY and CDR2 SMNVEV (reference sequence). The CDR3 region is CASHLTGPNTEAFF. Written as DNA, the CDR3 is TGTGCCAGCCATTTGACAGGTCCGAACACTGAAGCTTTCTTT.

This clonotype was counted a few times. V gene TRBV7-6 combines with J gene TRBJ1-5; D unresolved. Germline V CDR1 and CDR2: SGHVS, FNYEAQ. This CDR3 is built from 16 residues. Deletions cut 3 bases from V and 3 bases from J, with 15 bases between. The CDR3 is CASSFRAPDFNQPQHF. DNA for the CDR3: TGTGCCAGCAGCTTTAGAGCCCCGGACTTCAATCAGCCCCAGCATTTT.

This clonotype was counted ten times or more. The chain is built from TRBV28 and TRBJ1-1; no clear D. This CDR3 has 12 residues. V was pared by 5 bases and J by 9 bases, with 13 bases between. Germline V lookup: CDR1 MDHEN, CDR2 SYDVKM. In DNA, the CDR3 is TGTGCCAGCAGTGCCCAGAGTACGAAAGCTTTCTTT. This gives the protein CASSAQSTKAFF.

This clonotype has a count of ten or more. V gene TRBV6-1 combines with J gene TRBJ2-7; possibly TRBD1 for D (5 bases). The V gene's germline CDR1 is MNHNS and CDR2 SASEGT. The CDR3 is made up of 17 amino acids. V dropped 2 bases and J dropped 0 bases, with 17 bases sitting between them. CDR3: CASSENSLGANSYEQYF. The DNA of the CDR3 is TGTGCCAGCAGTGAAAATTCGTTAGGGGCTAACTCCTACGAGCAGTACTTC.

The chain carries TRBV12-3 or TRBV12-4 and TRBJ1-1; the match to TRBD1 covers 7 bases. This CDR3 is built from 12 residues. V lost 7 bases and J lost 11; bases outside the gene matches: 10. CDR3 bases: TGTGCCAGCACTATGACAGGGTTGCGTGCTTTCTTT. It translates to CASTMTGLRAFF.

This clonotype was seen repeatedly, ten times or more. The V and J genes are TRBV30 and TRBJ2-7; 10 bases fit TRBD1. The CDR3 covers 13 residues. The V gene's germline CDR1 is GTSNPN and CDR2 SVGIG (reference sequence). V lost 0 bases, J lost 5 bases, and 1 base stayed unmatched. The CDR3 sequence: CAWSVGTGDEQYF. The CDR3 coding sequence is TGTGCCTGGAGTGTAGGGACAGGGGACGAGCAGTACTTC. The complete variable domain, with remaining parts taken from reference TRBV30 and TRBJ2-7, reads SQTIHQWPATLVQPVGSPLSLECTVEGTSNPNLYWYRQAAGRGLQLLFYSVGIGQISSEVPQNLSASRPQDRQFILSSKKLLLSDSGFYLCAWSVGTGDEQYFGPGTRLTVT.

There are many counts of this clonotype. The rearrangement joins TRBV6-2 or TRBV6-3 to TRBJ2-7; D may be TRBD1 or TRBD2 (6 bases each). Trimming took 6 bases from V and 1 from J, leaving 13 bases between them. CDR1 is MNHEY, CDR2 SVGEGT, per germline. The CDR3 has 14 residues. The CDR3 sequence is CASSREGGSYEQYF. DNA for the CDR3: TGTGCCAGCAGCCGCGAGGGGGGATCCTACGAGCAGTACTTC.

The genes are TRBV11-2 and TRBJ1-1, with 11 bases aligning to TRBD1. The germline V gene encodes CDR1 SGHAT and CDR2 FQNNGV. J was trimmed by 1 base and V by 5 bases; bases with no gene match: 6. This CDR3 has 16 residues. CDR3 bases: TGTGCCAGCAGCACGGGACAGGGGGAGGCGAACACTGAAGCTTTCTTT. This gives the protein CASSTGQGEANTEAFF.

This clonotype was seen ten or more times. The junction and the germline gene differ at one end; a read error may be behind it. The rearrangement uses TRBV5-6 and TRBJ2-7; tentatively, D is TRBD2 (6 bases). Germline V CDR1 and CDR2: SGHDT, YYEEEE. The CDR3 runs to 13 residues. Here the CDR3 reads CASSLETERGVSF. The CDR3 region has the DNA TGTGCCAGCAGCTTGGAGACAGAGCGCGGGGTGTCTTTC.